This T cell receptor beta chain was captured in a study of blood T cells in healthy people across ages. PBMCs were isolated at a quantity of at least 6.5 million per sample. The V gene's germline CDR1 is MNHEY and CDR2 SMNVEV (reference sequence). The CDR3 runs 14 residues. Primers used in a second PCR of roughly 7 to 12 cycles were a sample-barcoded 5' primer and a J-beta primer mix. TCRdb processed the 5' RACE reads anew with MiXCR; each CDR3 protein has one entry. The sample carries about 720,000 distinct CDR3 sequences, about 20% recorded once. For this clonotype: Being one base from a much bigger clone, this may be a read error.

This TCR derives from a man between 65 and 79 years old in good health. The gene calls are TRBV27 and TRBJ1-1; no reliable D call. The sample taken for sequencing was blood. The CDR3 DNA reads as TGTGCCAGCAGTCCCACCGGGAGGAACACTGTAGCTTTCTTT. Translation gives CASSPTGRNTVAFF.